The 14 T cell receptor beta chains listed next were all sequenced from one sample in a study of memory CD4+ T cells and cytomegalovirus serostatus. Here immunoSEQ multiplex PCR was the method, and the copy in TCRdb shows in-frame clones only, minus some. The table includes about 60,000 clones, about 73% detected once. Single viable CD3+CD4+CD8-CD45RO+ cells were sorted as the memory CD4+ T cells. The specimen sequenced was memory CD4+ T cells from blood. These receptors came from an adult in good health and CMV-seropositive.

This chain links TRBV5-4 with TRBJ2-1; 7 bases match TRBD2. CDR3 length: 17 amino acids. After removal of 4 bases from V and 0 bases from J, the junction contained 10 bases not matched to a gene. Germline V lookup: CDR1 SGHNT, CDR2 YYREEE (reference sequence). The CDR3 DNA is TGTGCCAGCAGCGCCGCCTTGGGCGGGAGCTCCTACAATGAGCAGTTCTTC. Translating it yields CASSAALGGSSYNEQFF. Full variable domain (missing parts from reference TRBV5-4 and TRBJ2-1): ETGVTQSPTHLIKTRGQQVTLRCSSQSGHNTVSWYQQALGQGPQFIFQYYREEENGRGNFPPRFSGLQFPNYSSELNVNALELDDSALYLCASSAALGGSSYNEQFFGPGTRLTVL.

V usage is TRBV5-1 and J usage is TRBJ2-3, with TRBD1 as a possible D gene (6 bases). Germline V gene lookup returns CDR1 SGHRS and CDR2 YFSETQ. V lost 7 bases and J lost 3, with 15 bases in between. The CDR3 is 14 residues long. The CDR3 reads CASRRDIATDTQYF. The DNA for the CDR3 is TGCGCCAGCCGCCGGGACATCGCGACAGATACGCAGTATTTT.

The chain links TRBV19 to TRBJ1-4; possibly TRBD1 for D (5 bases). CDR3 length equals 14 residues. The germline CDR1 and CDR2 sequences are LNHDA and SQIVND (reference sequence). Trimming left V 9 bases short and J 7 bases short, with 18 bases between. The CDR3 DNA follows: TGTGCCAGCACCTCCCAGGGTTTCGCTGAAAAACTGTTTTTT. Protein product: CASTSQGFAEKLFF.

The V call is TRBV11-3, the J call TRBJ1-4; tentative D call: TRBD1 (5 bases). Trimming removed 5 bases from V and 7 bases from J, with 11 bases in between. Germline V gives CDR1 SGHNT, CDR2 YENEEA. This CDR3 region has 13 residues. CDR3 protein: CASSPGGSEKLFF. The CDR3 region has the DNA TGTGCCAGCAGCCCCGGGGGTAGTGAAAAACTGTTTTTT. Full variable domain (remainder filled in from reference TRBV11-3 and TRBJ1-4): EAGVVQSPRYKIIEKKQPVAFWCNPISGHNTLYWYLQNLGQGPELLIRYENEEAVDDSQLPKDRFSAERLKGVDSTLKIQPAELGDSAVYLCASSPGGSEKLFFGSGTQLSVL.

V is TRBV11-2 and J is TRBJ2-1; tentative D call: TRBD2 (6 bases). V was clipped by 1 base and J by 0 bases, with 13 bases between them. This CDR3 comprises 17 residues. Germline V gene sequence: CDR1 SGHAT, CDR2 FQNNGV. CDR3 region: CASSLVHVADSYNEQFF. In DNA form, the CDR3 reads TGTGCCAGCAGCTTAGTACATGTAGCGGACTCCTACAATGAGCAGTTCTTC.

The rearrangement links TRBV7-3 to TRBJ2-7; TRBD2 agrees at 8 bases. V trimming: 5 bases; J trimming: 0 bases; junction bases outside the gene matches: 3. CDR1 is SGHTA, CDR2 FQGTGA, per germline. The CDR3 sequence is 14 residues long. The CDR3 coding sequence is TGTGCCAGCAGCCCCGGGAGGGACTCCTACGAGCAGTACTTC. It translates to CASSPGRDSYEQYF.

The rearrangement joins TRBV6-4 to TRBJ2-7; 8 bases map to TRBD2. V was pared by 6 bases and J by 3 bases, with 4 bases of the junction left unmatched. The CDR3 runs 13 residues. In germline, CDR1 is MRHNA, CDR2 SNTAGT. The CDR3 loop reads CASSLLAGYEQYF. The CDR3 DNA reads as TGTGCCAGCAGCCTCCTAGCGGGCTACGAGCAGTACTTC.

The CDR3 spells CASSSGLQETQYF. Here the CDR3 DNA reads TGTGCCAGCAGCTCGGGACTACAAGAGACCCAGTACTTC. The J gene is TRBJ2-5, the V gene TRBV13, with TRBD2 matching 7 bases. Germline trimming cut 4 bases from V and 2 bases from J; bases unmatched to any gene: 1. Germline-derived CDR1 and CDR2 are PRHDT and FYEKMQ (reference sequence). The CDR3 sequence is 13 residues long.

The chain employs TRBV28 and TRBJ2-7; D uncertain. The V end was cut by 3 bases, the J end by 2 bases, with 8 bases between. The CDR3 has 13 residues. Germline V lookup: CDR1 MDHEN, CDR2 SYDVKM. In nucleotides, the CDR3 is TGTGCCAGCAGTTTGATCACCCCCTACGAGCAGTACTTC. Translated, it gives CASSLITPYEQYF.

The chain has TRBV28 and TRBJ2-7; TRBD2 aligns across 9 bases. CDR3 size: 14 residues. Germline CDR1 MDHEN, CDR2 SYDVKM. Losses at the gene ends were 3 bases for V and 7 bases for J; bases not matched to a gene: 7. The CDR3 DNA reads TGTGCCAGCAGTTTGAGCGGGAGGCCGTGGGAGCAGTACTTC. This gives the protein CASSLSGRPWEQYF. The entire variable domain, with the rest obtained from reference TRBV28 and TRBJ2-7, is as follows: DVKVTQSSRYLVKRTGEKVFLECVQDMDHENMFWYRQDPGLGLRLIYFSYDVKMKEKGDIPEGYSVSREKKERFSLILESASTNQTSMYLCASSLSGRPWEQYFGPGTRLTVT.

This clone appeared a single time. This sequence joins TRBV7-2 and TRBJ2-1, with 8 bases that match TRBD2. The CDR3 consists of 13 residues. Unmatched junction bases numbered 3, after V lost 5 bases and J lost 6 bases. CDR1 is SGHTA and CDR2 is FQGNSA in the germline V gene. The CDR3 coding sequence is TGTGCCAGCAGCCTTGGGACTAGCAATGAGCAGTTCTTC. Translating gives CASSLGTSNEQFF.

The J gene is TRBJ1-1, the V gene TRBV30; D gene ambiguous. The ends were cut back, 6 bases at V and 5 bases at J, with 19 bases in the middle. Germline CDR1 reads GTSNPN; CDR2 reads SVGIG (reference sequence). CDR3 length: 14 amino acids. In DNA form, the CDR3 reads TGTGCCTGCTCCTCCCCCCCAGAGCGGACTGAAGCTTTCTTT. This encodes CACSSPPERTEAFF.

This rearrangement joins TRBV19 to TRBJ2-5; 11 positions agree with TRBD2. The germline V gene has CDR1 LNHDA and CDR2 SQIVND (reference sequence). The CDR3 extends over 14 amino acids. V gave up 4 bases and J gave up 6 bases; unmatched junction bases: 4. This CDR3 is CASSTASGRQTQYF. DNA of the CDR3: TGTGCCAGTAGTACAGCTAGCGGGAGGCAGACCCAGTACTTC.

This clone was seen only a few times. The CDR3 region is CASTSRLLESQHF. The CDR3 region has the DNA TGTGCCAGCACCAGCCGGTTACTTGAGTCCCAGCATTTT. The rearrangement links TRBV6-1 to TRBJ1-5; D unclear. CDR1 and CDR2 (germline): MNHNS, SASEGT. Trimming left V 7 bases short and J 11 bases short, with 18 bases between. The length of the CDR3 is 13 residues.